This T cell receptor (beta chain) was profiled in a study of T cells after yellow fever vaccination. Study findings and constraints: Abundant bulk-derived clonotypes could contaminate FACS-sorted repertoires. The secondary T-cell response peaked on day 5, not day 15, but was weaker.

One entry per CDR3 protein, called by TCRdb with MiXCR from the 5' RACE reads. The repertoire holds around 300,000 distinct CDR3 sequences, with 3.5% to 5% as singletons. Only a few counts were recorded for this clonotype. The antigen is undetermined. The sample was PBMCs, taken 15 days after the yellow fever booster vaccination. The receptor's source is a man younger than 35 who received the YFV17D yellow fever vaccine.

The CDR3 is CASSLDLGSGLDTIYF. The CDR3 nucleotides are TGCGCCAGCAGCTTGGACCTGGGGTCGGGCTTGGACACCATATATTTT. This chain joins TRBV5-1 and TRBJ1-3; D is ambiguous. V gave up 0 bases and J gave up 8 bases, with 18 bases separating them. The CDR3 sequence is 16 residues long. CDR1 and CDR2 (germline): SGHRS, YFSETQ.